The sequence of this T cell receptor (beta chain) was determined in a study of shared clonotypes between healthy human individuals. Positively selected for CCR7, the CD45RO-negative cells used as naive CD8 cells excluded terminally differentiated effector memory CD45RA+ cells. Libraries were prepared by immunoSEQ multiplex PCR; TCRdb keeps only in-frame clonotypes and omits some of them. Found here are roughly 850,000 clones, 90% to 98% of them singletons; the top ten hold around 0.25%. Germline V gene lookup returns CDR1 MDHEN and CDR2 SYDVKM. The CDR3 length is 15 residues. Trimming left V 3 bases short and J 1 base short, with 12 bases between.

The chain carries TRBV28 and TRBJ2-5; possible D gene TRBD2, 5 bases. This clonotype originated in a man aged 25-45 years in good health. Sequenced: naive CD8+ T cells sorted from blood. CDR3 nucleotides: TGTGCCAGCAGTTTTTTCTCAGCGGCCCAAGAGACCCAGTACTTC. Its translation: CASSFFSAAQETQYF.